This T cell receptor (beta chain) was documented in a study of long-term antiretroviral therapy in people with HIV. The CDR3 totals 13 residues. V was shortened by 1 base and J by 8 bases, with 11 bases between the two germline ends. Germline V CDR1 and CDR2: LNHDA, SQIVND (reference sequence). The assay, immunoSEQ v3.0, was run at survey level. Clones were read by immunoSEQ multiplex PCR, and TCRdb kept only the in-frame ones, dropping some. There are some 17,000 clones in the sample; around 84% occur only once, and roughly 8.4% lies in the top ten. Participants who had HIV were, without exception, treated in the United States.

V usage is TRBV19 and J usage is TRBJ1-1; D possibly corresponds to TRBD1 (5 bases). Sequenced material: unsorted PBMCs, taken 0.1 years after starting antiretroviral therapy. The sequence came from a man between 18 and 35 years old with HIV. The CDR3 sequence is CASSIVYGDEAFF. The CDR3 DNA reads TGTGCCAGTAGTATAGTATACGGGGACGAAGCTTTCTTT.